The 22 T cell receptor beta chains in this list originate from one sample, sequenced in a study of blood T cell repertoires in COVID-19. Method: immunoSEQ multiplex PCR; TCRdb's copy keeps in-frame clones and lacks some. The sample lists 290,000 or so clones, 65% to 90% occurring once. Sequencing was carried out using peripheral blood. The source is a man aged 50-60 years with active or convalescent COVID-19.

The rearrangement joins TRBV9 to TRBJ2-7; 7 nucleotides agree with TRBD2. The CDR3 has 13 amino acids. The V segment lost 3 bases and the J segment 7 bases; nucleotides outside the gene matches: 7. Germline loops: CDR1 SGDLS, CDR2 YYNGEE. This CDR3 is CASSGLGGTEQYF. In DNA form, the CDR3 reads TGTGCCAGCAGCGGCCTGGGGGGGACGGAGCAGTACTTC.

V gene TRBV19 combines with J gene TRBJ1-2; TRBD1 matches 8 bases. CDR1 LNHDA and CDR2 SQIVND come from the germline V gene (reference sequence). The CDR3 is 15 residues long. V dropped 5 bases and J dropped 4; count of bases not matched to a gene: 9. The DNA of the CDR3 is TGTGCCAGTAGTGAAGGACAGGGTGGCGTCTATGGCTACACCTTC. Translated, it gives CASSEGQGGVYGYTF.

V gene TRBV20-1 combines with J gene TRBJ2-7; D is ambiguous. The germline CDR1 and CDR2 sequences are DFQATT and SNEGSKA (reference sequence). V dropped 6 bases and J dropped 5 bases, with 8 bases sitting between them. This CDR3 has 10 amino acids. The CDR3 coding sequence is TGCAGTGCCCAGAGGAACGAGCAGTACTTC. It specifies CSAQRNEQYF.

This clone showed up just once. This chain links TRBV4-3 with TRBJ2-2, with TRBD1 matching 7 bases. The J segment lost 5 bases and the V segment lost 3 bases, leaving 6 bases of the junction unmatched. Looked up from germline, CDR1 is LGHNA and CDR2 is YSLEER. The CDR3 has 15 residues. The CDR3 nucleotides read TGCGCCAGCAGCCATGACACAGGGGTGACCGGGGAGCTGTTTTTT. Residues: CASSHDTGVTGELFF.

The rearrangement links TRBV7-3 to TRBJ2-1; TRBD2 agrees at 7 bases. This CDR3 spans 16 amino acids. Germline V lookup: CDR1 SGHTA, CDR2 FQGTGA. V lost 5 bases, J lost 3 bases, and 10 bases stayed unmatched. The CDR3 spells CASSPQPSSGYNEQFF. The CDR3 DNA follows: TGTGCCAGCAGCCCCCAACCGTCTAGCGGCTACAATGAGCAGTTCTTC. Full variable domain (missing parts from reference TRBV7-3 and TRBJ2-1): GAGVSQTPSNKVTEKGKYVELRCDPISGHTALYWYRQSLGQGPEFLIYFQGTGAADDSGLPNDRFFAVRPEGSVSTLKIQRTERGDSAVYLCASSPQPSSGYNEQFFGPGTRLTVL.

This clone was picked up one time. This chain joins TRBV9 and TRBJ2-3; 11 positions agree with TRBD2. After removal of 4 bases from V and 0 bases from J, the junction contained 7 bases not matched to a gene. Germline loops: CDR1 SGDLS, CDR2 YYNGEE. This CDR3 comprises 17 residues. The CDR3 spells CASSTGLAGISTDTQYF. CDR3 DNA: TGTGCCAGCAGCACCGGACTAGCGGGTATTAGCACAGATACGCAGTATTTT.

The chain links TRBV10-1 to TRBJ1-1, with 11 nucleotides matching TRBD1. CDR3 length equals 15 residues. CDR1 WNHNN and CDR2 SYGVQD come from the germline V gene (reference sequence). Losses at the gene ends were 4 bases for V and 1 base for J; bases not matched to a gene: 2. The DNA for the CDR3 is TGCGCCAGCAGTGCCGGGACAGGGGGGAACACTGAAGCTTTCTTT. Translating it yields CASSAGTGGNTEAFF.

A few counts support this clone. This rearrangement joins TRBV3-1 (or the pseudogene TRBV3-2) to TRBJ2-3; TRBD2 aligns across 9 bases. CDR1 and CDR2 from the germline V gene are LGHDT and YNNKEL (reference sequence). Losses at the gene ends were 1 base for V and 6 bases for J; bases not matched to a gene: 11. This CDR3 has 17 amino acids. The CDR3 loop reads CASSQGRLAGSRDTQYF. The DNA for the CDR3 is TGTGCCAGCAGCCAAGGAAGGCTAGCGGGATCCCGGGATACGCAGTATTTT.

In DNA, the CDR3 is TGTGCCAGCAGCGGCCGGGGACTGATTAACAATGAGCAGTTCTTC. This sequence encodes CASSGRGLINNEQFF. The chain employs TRBV9 and TRBJ2-1; the D gene is possibly TRBD2 (6 bases). Germline-derived CDR1 and CDR2 are SGDLS and YYNGEE. The CDR3 loop spans 15 amino acids. V shed 3 bases and J shed 5 bases, with 15 bases lying between them.

The CDR3, as DNA: TGCGCCAGCGCTCCGCGGCAGGGGGACAATGAGCAGTTCTTC. It specifies CASAPRQGDNEQFF. The chain links TRBV10-2 to TRBJ2-1; TRBD1 matches 7 bases. Trimming at V came to 8 bases and at J to 5 bases, leaving 9 bases not matched to a gene. Per germline, CDR1 WSHSY and CDR2 SAAADI. The CDR3 length is 14 residues.

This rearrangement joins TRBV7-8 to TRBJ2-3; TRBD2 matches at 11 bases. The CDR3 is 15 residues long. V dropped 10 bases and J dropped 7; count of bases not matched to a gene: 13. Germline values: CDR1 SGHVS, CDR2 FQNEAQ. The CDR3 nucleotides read TGTGCCATCCGAGTGTCACTAGCGGGAGATTATACGCAGTATTTT. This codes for CAIRVSLAGDYTQYF.

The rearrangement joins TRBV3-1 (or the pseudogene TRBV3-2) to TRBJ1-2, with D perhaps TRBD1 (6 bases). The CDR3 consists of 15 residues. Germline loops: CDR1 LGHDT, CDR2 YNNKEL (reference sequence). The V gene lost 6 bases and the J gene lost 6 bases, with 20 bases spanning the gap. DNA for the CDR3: TGTGCCAGCAGTTCCTCGAACAGGGTGGGTAATGGCTACACCTTC. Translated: CASSSSNRVGNGYTF.

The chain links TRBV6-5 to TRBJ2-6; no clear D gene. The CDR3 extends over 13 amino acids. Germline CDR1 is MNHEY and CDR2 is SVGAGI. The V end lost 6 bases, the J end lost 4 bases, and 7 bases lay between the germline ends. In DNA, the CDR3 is TGTGCCAGCAGGGTGGCAGGGGCCAACGTCCTGACTTTC. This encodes CASRVAGANVLTF.

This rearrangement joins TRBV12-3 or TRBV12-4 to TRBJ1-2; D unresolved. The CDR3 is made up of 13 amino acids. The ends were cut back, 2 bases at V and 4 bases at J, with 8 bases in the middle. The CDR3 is CASSLSGSYGYTF. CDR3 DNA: TGTGCCAGCAGTTTAAGTGGCAGCTATGGCTACACCTTC.

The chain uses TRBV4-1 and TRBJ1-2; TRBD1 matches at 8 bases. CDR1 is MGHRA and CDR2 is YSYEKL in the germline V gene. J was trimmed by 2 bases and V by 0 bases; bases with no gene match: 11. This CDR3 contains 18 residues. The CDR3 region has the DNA TGCGCCAGCAGCCAAGATCGATCCGCCGGGACAGGAAACTATGGCTACACCTTC. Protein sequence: CASSQDRSAGTGNYGYTF.

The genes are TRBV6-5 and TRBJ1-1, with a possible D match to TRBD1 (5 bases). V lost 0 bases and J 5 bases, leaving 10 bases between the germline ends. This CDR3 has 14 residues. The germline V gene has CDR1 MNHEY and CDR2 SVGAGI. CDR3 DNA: TGTGCCAGCAGTTACTCCAGGGAGGGGACTGAAGCTTTCTTT. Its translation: CASSYSREGTEAFF.

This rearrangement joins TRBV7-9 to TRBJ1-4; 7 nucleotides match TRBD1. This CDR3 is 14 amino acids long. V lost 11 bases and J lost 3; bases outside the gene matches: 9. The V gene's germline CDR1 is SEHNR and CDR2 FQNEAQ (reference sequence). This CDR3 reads CAAGRGQSNEKLFF. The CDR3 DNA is TGTGCCGCAGGAAGGGGACAGTCTAATGAAAAACTGTTTTTT.

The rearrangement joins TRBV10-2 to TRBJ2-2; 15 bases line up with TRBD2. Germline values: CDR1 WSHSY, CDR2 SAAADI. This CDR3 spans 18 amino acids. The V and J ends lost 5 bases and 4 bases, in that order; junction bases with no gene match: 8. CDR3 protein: CASSYPPGLAGGTGELFF. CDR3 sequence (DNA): TGCGCCAGCAGTTATCCTCCGGGACTAGCGGGAGGCACCGGGGAGCTGTTTTTT.

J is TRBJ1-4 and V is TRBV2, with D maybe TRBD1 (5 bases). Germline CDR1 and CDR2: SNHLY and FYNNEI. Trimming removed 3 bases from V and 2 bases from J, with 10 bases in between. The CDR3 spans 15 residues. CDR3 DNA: TGTGCCAGCAGTGATCCGGGGGGGACTAATGAAAAACTGTTTTTT. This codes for CASSDPGGTNEKLFF.

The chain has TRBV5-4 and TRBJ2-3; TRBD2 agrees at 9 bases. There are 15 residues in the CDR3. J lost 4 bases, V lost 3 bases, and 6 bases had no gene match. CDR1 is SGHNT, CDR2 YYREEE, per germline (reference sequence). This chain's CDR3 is CASSSKREVSDTQYF. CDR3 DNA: TGTGCCAGCAGCTCCAAGCGGGAGGTCTCAGATACGCAGTATTTT.

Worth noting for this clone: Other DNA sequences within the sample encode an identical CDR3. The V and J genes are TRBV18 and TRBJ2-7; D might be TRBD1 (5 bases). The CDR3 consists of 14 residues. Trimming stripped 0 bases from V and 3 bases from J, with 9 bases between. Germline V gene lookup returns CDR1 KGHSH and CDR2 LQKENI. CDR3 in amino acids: CASSPPSQGYEQYF. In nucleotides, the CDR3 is TGTGCCAGCTCACCACCGTCCCAGGGCTACGAGCAGTACTTC. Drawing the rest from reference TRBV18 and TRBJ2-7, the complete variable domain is NAGVMQNPRHLVRRRGQEARLRCSPMKGHSHVYWYRQLPEEGLKFMVYLQKENIIDESGMPKERFSAEFPKEGPSILRIQQVVRGDSAAYFCASSPPSQGYEQYFGPGTRLTVT.

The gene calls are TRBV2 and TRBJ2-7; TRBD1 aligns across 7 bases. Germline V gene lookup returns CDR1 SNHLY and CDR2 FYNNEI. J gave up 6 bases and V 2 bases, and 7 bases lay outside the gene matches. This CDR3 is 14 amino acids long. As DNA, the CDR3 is TGTGCCAGCAGTGAAACAGGGGAAGTAAGCGAGCAGTACTTC. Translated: CASSETGEVSEQYF.